The TCR beta chain described here comes from a study of T cell changes during pregnancy in multiple sclerosis. Libraries were prepared by immunoSEQ multiplex PCR; TCRdb keeps only in-frame clonotypes and omits some of them. There are 33,000 or so clones in the sample; roughly nine tenths occur only once, and 5% to 5.5% lies in the top ten. Trimming at V came to 0 bases and at J to 0 bases, leaving 4 bases not matched to a gene. Germline V gene sequence: CDR1 SGHDT, CDR2 YYEEEE. The CDR3 extends over 16 amino acids. The chain employs TRBV5-6 and TRBJ2-3; TRBD2 aligns across 7 bases. This receptor was identified in a female donor in good health, enrolled as a control in a pregnancy study. Material: peripheral blood, obtained in the third trimester of pregnancy. CDR3 sequence: CASSLGLAASTDTQYF. The CDR3 nucleotides are TGTGCCAGCAGCTTGGGCCTAGCGGCTAGCACAGATACGCAGTATTTT.